This T cell receptor (beta chain) was profiled in a study of human T cells and chemical hapten exposure (dated by TCRdb to the early 2020s). Some background on the complete study: For sensitization, 2% DPC in acetone was applied to an approximately 2 cm by approximately 2 cm area of upper inner arm skin. Blood samples were taken from patients before sensitization (week 0) and then at 2, 6 and about 24 weeks after DPC sensitization. Under 30 alopecia patients gave blood for TCR sequencing at one to four time points (pre-sensitization, 2, 6 and 24 weeks). The study tracked peripheral blood TCR repertoire changes in vivo during primary and secondary sensitization to the hapten diphenylcyclopropenone (DPC) in alopecia patients. Patch testing was done on the upper back using Finn chambers containing 0.01% DPC, and results were scored after 6 days according to International Contact Dermatitis Research Group standards. Libraries were combined into a pool for sequencing, and differences in TCR yield between samples came mainly from small differences in library volumes within the pool. The patient cohort, mostly female, included alopecia areata with under or over 50% scalp involvement, alopecia totalis and alopecia universalis. Patients additionally received weekly therapeutic DPC doses to the scalp throughout the approximately 25-week study period.

As regards this clonotype: Its recognized antigen is unknown. Base qualities were left out, and no much larger clone turns up one base away.

The full study reports these points: After repeated subsampling, the strength of the expansion versus patch-test correlation and the threshold at which it became significant changed. All patients had alopecia, a presumed autoimmune disease, so their immune response might differ from that of healthy individuals. Significantly more large CDR3 similarity clusters were formed by expanded TCRs than by pre-sensitization or healthy control sets, consistent with antigen-driven responses. DPC sensitization did not change how many TCRs were above 1 in 1000 frequency, and no evidence was found of alterations in global repertoire structure. Patch test score was positively correlated with the number of PT1 expanded TCRs, with significance at thresholds 8, 16 and 32 but not at 4.

Library creation used RACE. TCRdb names NextSeq 500 as the instrument used. Library preparation attached unique molecular identifiers to individual cDNA molecules for quantitative, reproducible TCR counting. From each blood RNA sample, both TCR alpha and TCR beta chains were sequenced. Under the source paper's analysis protocol: Samples had a median of approximately 93,000 TCRs, with a range from roughly 23,224 to 700,000. The Decombinator software suite was used to annotate the V, J and CDR3 of the TCR reads. To make PS versus PT1 abundance plots, every sample was subsampled to the same number of TCRs (28,000). TCRs were defined as expanded if absent before sensitization and observed at least eight times at the 2-week time point. Clones were called with MiXCR by TCRdb after fastp trimmed the public reads at Q25, and only in-frame beta chains were retained. When rows share a CDR3 protein, they turn into one entry using the most common DNA and genes. These V and J calls derive from TCRdb rather than the authors' analysis. This sample holds 300,000 to 450,000 distinct CDR3 sequences; around 5% were observed only once. Of the sample, approximately 2.3% falls within the top ten clones.

Reading from cysteine to phenylalanine, the CDR3 counts 14 amino acids. Here the CDR3 DNA is all that survives: 42 bases in frame from base 1. V drops 5 bases and J drops 3 bases, leaving 13 bases in between. Sequences SEHNR (CDR1) and FQNEAQ (CDR2) are obtained from the germline V gene (reference sequence). Sample time point, as interpreted from the label and publication: patch test 1, 2 weeks after DPC sensitization. The sample's treatment or condition label, in plain terms: therapeutic diphenylcyclopropenone sensitization with weekly scalp DPC. At every patch-test visit, the blood draw took place before the patch test was put on. To be eligible, patients had to be aged 18 to 70, diagnosed with alopecia and judged suitable for DPC therapy, while pregnant patients were excluded. Unfractionated whole blood was collected in Tempus Blood RNA tubes, and total RNA was extracted from that blood.

Here the chain combines TRBV7-9 and TRBJ1-1; the D gene is perhaps TRBD1, on 6 matching bases. The clonotype comes from a woman in her fifties or sixties with alopecia areata. Some clones in this sample may be carry-over from other donors' samples. Sample: whole blood, taken in connection with sensitization to the hapten diphenylcyclopropenone (DPC). Read as DNA, the sequence is TGTGCCAGCAGCCCGAAAGGGGGTTACACTGAAGCTTTCTTT. Translated, it reads CASSPKGGYTEAFF.